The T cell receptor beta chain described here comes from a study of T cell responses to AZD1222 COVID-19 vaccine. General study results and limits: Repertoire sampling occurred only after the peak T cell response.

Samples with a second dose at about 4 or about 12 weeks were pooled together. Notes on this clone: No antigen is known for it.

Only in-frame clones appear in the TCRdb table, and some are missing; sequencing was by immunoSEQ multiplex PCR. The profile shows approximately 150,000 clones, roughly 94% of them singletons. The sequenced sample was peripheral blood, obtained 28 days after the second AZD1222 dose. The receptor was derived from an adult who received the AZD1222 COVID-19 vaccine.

CDR3 DNA: TGCAGCGTTGAAGGCTGGGGACCGATCCAAGAGACCCAGTACTTC. This sequence encodes CSVEGWGPIQETQYF. The rearrangement joins TRBV29-1 to TRBJ2-5; D may match TRBD1 or TRBD2 (5 bases each). This CDR3 comprises 15 residues. Trimming removed 1 base from V and 1 base from J, with 13 bases in between. The germline V gene encodes CDR1 SQVTM and CDR2 ANQGSEA.